The rows below give T cell receptor beta chains drawn from one sample of a study of T-cell memory formation after mild COVID-19. Each CDR3 protein gets one entry after TCRdb re-called the 5' RACE reads with MiXCR. The sample holds about half a million distinct CDR3 sequences, 15% to 20% seen once. The sequenced sample consisted of PBMCs or a T cell subset sorted from them (not recorded which). The receptors shown here come from an adult woman who had mild COVID-19 (a few samples of this study predate the infection). Cell type and time point are not known. The CDR3 runs from the conserved cysteine through the conserved F or W. A D gene is named only where the DNA matches it firmly. Not all rows give a size; the values are once, few, many and, for expanded clones, a class.

V	J	D	size	CDR3	DNA
TRBV4-3	TRBJ1-2	-	-	CASSQGRTGSYGYTF	TGCGCCAGCAGCCAAGGTCGCACAGGGAGCTATGGCTACACCTTC
TRBV24-1	TRBJ2-6	-	few	CATSDRGISTGANVLTF	TGTGCCACCAGTGACCGCGGGATATCTACTGGGGCCAACGTCCTGACTTTC
TRBV5-1	TRBJ2-1	TRBD2	few	CASSLEGREGPGEQFF	TGCGCCAGCAGCTTGGAAGGGCGGGAGGGACCGGGTGAGCAGTTCTTC
TRBV12-3/TRBV12-4	TRBJ2-5	-	-	CASSFLVARETQYF	TGTGCCAGCAGTTTTTTGGTGGCGAGAGAGACCCAGTACTTC
TRBV10-3	TRBJ2-7	-	-	CAISEKGEQYF	TGTGCCATCAGTGAGAAGGGCGAGCAGTACTTC
TRBV15	TRBJ2-2	-	many	CATSRDRREPGELFF	TGTGCCACCAGCAGAGATCGTCGGGAACCCGGGGAGCTGTTTTTT
TRBV29-1	TRBJ2-7	-	few	CSVELLAGVYEQYF	TGCAGCGTTGAATTATTGGCCGGAGTATACGAGCAGTACTTC
TRBV2	TRBJ1-1	-	-	CASSGYGMNTEAFF	TGTGCCAGCAGTGGTTACGGGATGAACACTGAAGCTTTCTTT
TRBV10-3	TRBJ2-3	TRBD2	many	CAISGLTSGDTDTQYF	TGTGCCATCAGTGGACTGACTAGCGGAGACACAGATACGCAGTATTTT
TRBV15	TRBJ2-1	-	-	CATSNTFSYNEQFF	TGTGCCACCAGCAACACGTTCTCCTACAATGAGCAGTTCTTC
TRBV20-1	TRBJ1-1	-	many	CSVVKGRMNTEAFF	TGCAGTGTCGTTAAGGGACGCATGAACACTGAAGCTTTCTTT
TRBV5-1	TRBJ2-1	-	many	CASSLVGEQFF	TGCGCCAGCAGCTTGGTGGGTGAGCAGTTCTTC
TRBV11-3	TRBJ1-1	-	-	CASLLGTGRLNTEAFF	TGTGCCAGTCTGTTAGGTACAGGGCGCTTGAACACTGAAGCTTTCTTT
TRBV12-3/TRBV12-4	TRBJ1-5	-	many	CASKDGHSNQPQHF	TGTGCCAGCAAAGACGGTCATAGCAATCAGCCCCAGCATTTT
TRBV7-7	TRBJ2-5	TRBD2	few	CASSSGLAGGTQYF	TGTGCTAGCAGCTCCGGACTAGCGGGAGGGACCCAGTACTTC
TRBV29-1	TRBJ2-4	-	-	CSVEVHDGKNIQYF	TGCAGCGTAGAGGTACATGACGGCAAAAACATTCAGTACTTC
TRBV4-2	TRBJ2-3	-	few	CASSQEPRGSSTDTQYF	TGTGCCAGCAGCCAAGAGCCGAGGGGGAGTAGCACAGATACGCAGTATTTT
TRBV7-2	TRBJ1-1	TRBD1	-	CASSFGTGLNTEAFF	TGTGCCAGCAGCTTTGGGACAGGGTTGAACACTGAAGCTTTCTTT
TRBV9	TRBJ2-5	-	once	CASSVEGYPLETQYF	TGTGCCAGCAGCGTAGAGGGATACCCCTTGGAGACCCAGTACTTC
TRBV10-3	TRBJ2-1	TRBD2	few	CAISELAGGSYNEQFF	TGTGCCATCAGTGAACTAGCGGGGGGTTCTTACAATGAGCAGTTCTTC
TRBV20-1	TRBJ2-5	-	-	CGWAAGGGGETQYF	TGCGGTTGGGCTGCGGGCGGGGGCGGAGAGACCCAGTACTTC
TRBV7-9	TRBJ2-7	-	-	CASSSGANEQYF	TGTGCCAGCAGCTCCGGGGCGAACGAGCAGTACTTC
TRBV4-2	TRBJ2-6	TRBD1	-	CASSQEQGAVGANVLTF	TGTGCCAGCAGCCAAGAACAGGGGGCGGTCGGGGCCAACGTCCTGACTTTC
TRBV25-1	TRBJ2-7	TRBD2	-	CASSESIVVMSGSAEQYF	TGTGCCAGCAGTGAATCTATAGTGGTAATGAGCGGGAGCGCCGAGCAGTACTTC
TRBV5-1	TRBJ2-3	-	few	CASKAGPDTQYF	TGCGCCAGCAAGGCAGGGCCAGATACGCAGTATTTT